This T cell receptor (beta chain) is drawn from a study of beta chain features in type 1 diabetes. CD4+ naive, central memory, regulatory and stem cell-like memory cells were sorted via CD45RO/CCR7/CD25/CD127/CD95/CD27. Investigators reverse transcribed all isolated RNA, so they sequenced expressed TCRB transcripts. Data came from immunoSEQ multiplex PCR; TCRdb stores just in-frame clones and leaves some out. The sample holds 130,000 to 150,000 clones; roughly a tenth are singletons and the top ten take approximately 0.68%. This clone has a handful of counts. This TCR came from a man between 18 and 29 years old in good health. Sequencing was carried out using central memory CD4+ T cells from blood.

The chain's CDR3 is CASSLVAGGRTDTQYF. For the CDR3, the DNA is TGTGCCAGCAGCTTAGTAGCGGGGGGCCGCACAGATACGCAGTATTTT. The J gene is TRBJ2-3, the V gene TRBV7-9; 10 bases are shared with TRBD2. CDR1 SEHNR and CDR2 FQNEAQ come from the germline V gene (reference sequence). CDR3 length equals 16 residues. The V gene end was trimmed by 1 base and the J gene end by 1 base; junction bases not matched to a gene: 2.